The entry below describes one T cell receptor beta chain. The target antigen is unknown. Primers: 60 Vbeta forward and 13 Jbeta reverse. Repertoires were generated with immunoSEQ multiplex PCR, while TCRdb's copy carries only in-frame clones and drops some. This table holds over 85,000 clones, around 73% found once. These data originate in a study of cytomegalovirus exposure and HLA in healthy donors. Points from the study as a whole: In an earlier analysis, about 87% or about 30%: the productive usage of most TCR beta V segments. For TCR beta chains, V- and J-gene trimming was later linked to a missense DCLRE1C variant. Common viral pathogens were later found to be apparently linked to several of the most significant clusters. Across donors, presence/absence analyses took sequencing depth to be roughly uniform.

Germline loops: CDR1 SGHAT, CDR2 FQNNGV. V lost 6 bases, J lost 1 base, and 13 bases lay in between. The CDR3 length is 16 residues. This receptor was identified in a man in his forties in good health and CMV-seronegative. Specimen: PBMCs. The chain employs TRBV11-2 and TRBJ2-6; D is possibly TRBD1 (5 bases). The CDR3 protein is CASRDTAHSGANVLTF. The CDR3 coding sequence is TGTGCCAGCAGGGACACGGCGCATTCTGGGGCCAACGTCCTGACTTTC.